This entry features one T cell receptor (beta chain) sequence. The same CDR3 is also encoded by other DNA sequences in this sample. Sequencing was performed with immunoSEQ multiplex PCR; in TCRdb, only in-frame clones are kept and a portion is missing. The table records some 73,000 clones, 80% to 90% of them present only once. This record belongs to a study of OX40 agonist ivuxolimab in advanced cancers. In the study overall: The dose of intravenous ivuxolimab that patients received every 2 weeks ranged from 0.01 to 10 mg/kg.

The sequence was obtained from an adult with an advanced solid tumor such as melanoma, head and neck, liver or kidney cancer. This material consisted of CD4+ or CD8+ T cells sorted from blood, taken in a trial of the OX40 agonist ivuxolimab.

The CDR3, as DNA: TGTGCCACCAGCAGAGATCTACTGAGCACAGATACGCAGTATTTT. It encodes CATSRDLLSTDTQYF. The chain links TRBV15 to TRBJ2-3, with no clear D. The CDR3 spans 15 residues. CDR1 and CDR2 from the germline V gene are LNHNV and YYDKDF (reference sequence). The V gene lost 0 bases and the J gene lost 0 bases, with 7 bases spanning the gap.